This passage covers 5 T cell receptor beta chains from one sample sequenced in a study of cytomegalovirus exposure and HLA in healthy donors. PCR amplification relied on 60 Vbeta primers (plus 13 Jbeta primers). Measured with immunoSEQ multiplex PCR; TCRdb has only the in-frame clones, and not every one. The sample holds over 150,000 clones, about 80% seen once. The sample taken for sequencing was PBMCs. Receptors originate from a young woman in good health and CMV-seronegative.

CDR3 nucleotide sequence: TGTGCCAGCAGCTCACAGCTTGGAGGCTACACCTTC. It encodes CASSSQLGGYTF. The chain employs TRBV28 and TRBJ1-2; D unclear. Per the germline V gene, CDR1 is MDHEN and CDR2 is SYDVKM. The CDR3 length is 12 residues. Trimming pared 6 bases from V and 8 bases from J, leaving 13 bases between.

The chain couples TRBV5-1 to TRBJ2-7, with 12 bases lining up with TRBD2. CDR1 and CDR2 (germline): SGHRS, YFSETQ. The CDR3 runs to 16 residues. Losses at the gene ends were 2 bases for V and 6 bases for J; bases not matched to a gene: 9. CDR3 sequence: CASSFQLAGGFGEQYF. In DNA, the CDR3 is TGCGCCAGCAGCTTCCAACTAGCGGGAGGATTCGGCGAGCAGTACTTC.

The rearrangement links TRBV7-2 to TRBJ2-7; 7 bases line up with TRBD1. The ends lost 1 base at V and 2 bases at J; junction bases unmatched: 5. Per the germline V gene, CDR1 is SGHTA and CDR2 is FQGNSA. The CDR3 sequence is 15 residues long. CDR3 nucleotides: TGTGCCAGCAGCTTAGTCCGGGACAGTCCCTACGAGCAGTACTTC. It yields the protein CASSLVRDSPYEQYF.

V gene TRBV5-1 combines with J gene TRBJ2-1; 9 bases agree with TRBD1. CDR3 size: 16 residues. Per germline, CDR1 SGHRS and CDR2 YFSETQ. Trimming cost V 1 base and J 5 bases; bases outside gene matches: 7. CDR3 in DNA: TGCGCCAGCAGCTTGAGGCCGGGACAGGGCAACAATGAGCAGTTCTTC. Translation: CASSLRPGQGNNEQFF. Drawing the rest from reference TRBV5-1 and TRBJ2-1, the complete variable domain is KAGVTQTPRYLIKTRGQQVTLSCSPISGHRSVSWYQQTPGQGLQFLFEYFSETQRNKGNFPGRFSGRQFSNSRSEMNVSTLELGDSALYLCASSLRPGQGNNEQFFGPGTRLTVL.

This clone has just a few counts. CDR3 sequence: CASSRTDNTGELFF. DNA for the CDR3: TGTGCCAGCAGTCGGACAGACAACACCGGGGAGCTGTTTTTT. V gene TRBV6-4 combines with J gene TRBJ2-2, with D perhaps matching TRBD1 (6 bases). CDR1 is MRHNA and CDR2 is SNTAGT in the germline V gene. The CDR3 runs to 14 residues. Deletions cut 5 bases from V and 2 bases from J, with 9 bases between.